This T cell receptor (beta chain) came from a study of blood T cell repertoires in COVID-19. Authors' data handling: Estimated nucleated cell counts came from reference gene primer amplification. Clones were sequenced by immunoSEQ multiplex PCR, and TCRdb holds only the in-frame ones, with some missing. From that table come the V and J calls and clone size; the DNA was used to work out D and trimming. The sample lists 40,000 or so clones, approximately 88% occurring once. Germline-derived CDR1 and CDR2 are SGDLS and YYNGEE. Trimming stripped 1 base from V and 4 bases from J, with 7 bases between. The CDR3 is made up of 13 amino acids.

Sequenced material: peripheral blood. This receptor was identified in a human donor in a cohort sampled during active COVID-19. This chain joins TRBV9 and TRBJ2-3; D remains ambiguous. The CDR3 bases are TGTGCCAGCAGCGTACCCAGCGCAGATACGCAGTATTTT. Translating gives CASSVPSADTQYF.